The rows below give T cell receptor beta chains drawn from one sample of a study of human T cells and chemical hapten exposure. In TCRdb, the RACE reads were re-called with MiXCR into one record per CDR3 protein. The sample consists of roughly 380,000 distinct CDR3 sequences, roughly 5% of them appearing once. Specimen: whole blood, collected in connection with sensitization to the hapten diphenylcyclopropenone (DPC). All receptors come from a woman aged 50 to 60 with alopecia areata. Some clones in this sample may be carry-over from other donors' samples. CDR3s include the opening cysteine and the closing phenylalanine or tryptophan. Fields, in order: CDR3 protein, CDR3 DNA, clone size, D gene, J gene, V gene. D genes are given only for firm matches. Expanded clones get a size class; other rows say once, few or many, or leave the size out.

CDR3 protein: CASSLDPSGYEQYF; CDR3 DNA: TGTGCCAGCAGCTTAGACCCTAGCGGCTACGAGCAGTACTTC; clone size: few; D gene: TRBD2; J gene: TRBJ2-7; V gene: TRBV7-2
CDR3 protein: CSAVRGQTEAFF; CDR3 DNA: TGCAGTGCAGTCAGGGGGCAGACTGAAGCTTTCTTT; clone size: few; D gene: TRBD1; J gene: TRBJ1-1; V gene: TRBV20-1
CDR3 protein: CASRTGGDYGYTF; CDR3 DNA: TGTGCCAGCCGGACAGGGGGCGACTATGGCTACACCTTC; clone size: many; D gene: TRBD1; J gene: TRBJ1-2; V gene: TRBV28
CDR3 protein: CAISPFEGYEQYF; CDR3 DNA: TGTGCCATCAGTCCCTTCGAGGGCTACGAGCAGTACTTC; clone size: many; D gene: -; J gene: TRBJ2-7; V gene: TRBV10-3
CDR3 protein: CASRYILDRMGGYGYTF; CDR3 DNA: TGTGCCAGCAGATATATCCTAGACAGGATGGGGGGTTATGGCTACACCTTC; clone size: many; D gene: -; J gene: TRBJ1-2; V gene: TRBV12-3/TRBV12-4
CDR3 protein: CSAKQGAHEQYF; CDR3 DNA: TGCAGTGCGAAACAGGGGGCCCACGAGCAGTACTTC; clone size: many; D gene: TRBD1; J gene: TRBJ2-7; V gene: TRBV20-1
CDR3 protein: CASSSDRGAKNIQYF; CDR3 DNA: TGTGCCAGCAGTTCCGACAGGGGAGCCAAAAACATTCAGTACTTC; clone size: -; D gene: TRBD1; J gene: TRBJ2-4; V gene: TRBV6-2/TRBV6-3
CDR3 protein: CSSSLAPGQLNTEAFF; CDR3 DNA: TGTTCCAGCAGTTTAGCACCGGGACAGCTGAACACTGAAGCTTTCTTT; clone size: -; D gene: TRBD1; J gene: TRBJ1-1; V gene: TRBV12-3/TRBV12-4
CDR3 protein: CASTPGQEYGYTF; CDR3 DNA: TGTGCCAGCACCCCCGGACAGGAATATGGCTACACCTTC; clone size: few; D gene: TRBD1; J gene: TRBJ1-2; V gene: TRBV6-5
CDR3 protein: CASSERGGSYEQYF; CDR3 DNA: TGTGCCAGCAGTGAACGGGGAGGCTCCTACGAGCAGTACTTC; clone size: many; D gene: -; J gene: TRBJ2-7; V gene: TRBV6-1
CDR3 protein: CASSQGLGDQHF; CDR3 DNA: TGTGCCAGCAGCCAAGGACTTGGGGACCAGCATTTT; clone size: few; D gene: -; J gene: TRBJ1-5; V gene: TRBV3-1
CDR3 protein: CSASGGQGQPQHF; CDR3 DNA: TGCAGTGCTAGTGGGGGGCAAGGCCAGCCCCAGCATTTT; clone size: few; D gene: -; J gene: TRBJ1-5; V gene: TRBV20-1
CDR3 protein: CASSQDQGAAFF; CDR3 DNA: TGTGCCAGCAGCCAAGATCAGGGGGCAGCTTTCTTT; clone size: many; D gene: TRBD1; J gene: TRBJ1-1; V gene: TRBV4-2
CDR3 protein: CAISDPTSGRAYNEQFF; CDR3 DNA: TGTGCCATCAGCGACCCGACTAGCGGGAGGGCCTACAATGAGCAGTTCTTC; clone size: -; D gene: TRBD2; J gene: TRBJ2-1; V gene: TRBV10-3
CDR3 protein: CSGRGSSTEAFF; CDR3 DNA: TGCAGCGGCAGGGGTAGTAGCACTGAAGCTTTCTTT; clone size: few; D gene: -; J gene: TRBJ1-1; V gene: TRBV29-1
CDR3 protein: CASSQDQGSSDTQYF; CDR3 DNA: TGCGCCAGCAGCCAAGATCAGGGATCGTCAGATACGCAGTATTTT; clone size: many; D gene: -; J gene: TRBJ2-3; V gene: TRBV4-3
CDR3 protein: CASSLLRDVDGYTF; CDR3 DNA: TGTGCCAGCAGTTTATTAAGGGATGTAGATGGCTACACCTTC; clone size: few; D gene: -; J gene: TRBJ1-2; V gene: TRBV28
CDR3 protein: CASSLAMGHNEQFF; CDR3 DNA: TGTGCCAGCAGCTTGGCAATGGGCCACAATGAGCAGTTCTTC; clone size: few; D gene: -; J gene: TRBJ2-1; V gene: TRBV7-8
CDR3 protein: CASSISGTEAFF; CDR3 DNA: TGTGCCAGCAGTATATCGGGCACTGAAGCTTTCTTT; clone size: many; D gene: -; J gene: TRBJ1-1; V gene: TRBV12-3/TRBV12-4
CDR3 protein: CASSVSGDPYEQYF; CDR3 DNA: TGTGCCAGCAGCGTCAGCGGGGACCCCTACGAGCAGTACTTC; clone size: many; D gene: TRBD2; J gene: TRBJ2-7; V gene: TRBV9
CDR3 protein: CASSRGGPDTQYF; CDR3 DNA: TGTGCCAGCAGCCGGGGGGGGCCAGATACGCAGTATTTT; clone size: many; D gene: TRBD2; J gene: TRBJ2-3; V gene: TRBV5-4
CDR3 protein: CASSYGRSSYEQYF; CDR3 DNA: TGTGCCAGCAGTTACGGACGGAGCTCCTACGAGCAGTACTTC; clone size: many; D gene: -; J gene: TRBJ2-7; V gene: TRBV12-3/TRBV12-4
CDR3 protein: CASSHARNLGYTF; CDR3 DNA: TGTGCCAGCAGCCACGCACGAAACTTGGGCTACACCTTC; clone size: many; D gene: -; J gene: TRBJ1-2; V gene: TRBV3-1
CDR3 protein: CASTHLAGGEANTGELFF; CDR3 DNA: TGTGCCAGCACCCATCTAGCGGGGGGCGAGGCGAACACCGGGGAGCTGTTTTTT; clone size: many; D gene: TRBD2; J gene: TRBJ2-2; V gene: TRBV6-1
CDR3 protein: CASSFTGDEQFF; CDR3 DNA: TGTGCCAGCAGTTTTACAGGGGATGAGCAGTTCTTC; clone size: many; D gene: TRBD1; J gene: TRBJ2-1; V gene: TRBV7-2
CDR3 protein: CASSSRDGRPNEQYF; CDR3 DNA: TGTGCCAGCAGCTCCCGGGACGGCCGTCCTAACGAGCAGTACTTC; clone size: many; D gene: -; J gene: TRBJ2-7; V gene: TRBV11-2
CDR3 protein: CASVDLGSLTDTQYF; CDR3 DNA: TGTGCCAGCGTCGACTTAGGGAGTTTGACAGATACGCAGTATTTT; clone size: many; D gene: -; J gene: TRBJ2-3; V gene: TRBV6-2/TRBV6-3
CDR3 protein: CSVDRTSGGSFGSEQFF; CDR3 DNA: TGCAGCGTTGATAGGACTAGCGGGGGATCTTTTGGGAGTGAGCAGTTCTTC; clone size: few; D gene: TRBD2; J gene: TRBJ2-1; V gene: TRBV29-1
CDR3 protein: CASSQGTSGFPQSNEQFF; CDR3 DNA: TGTGCCAGCAGCCAAGGGACTAGCGGGTTCCCCCAGTCCAATGAGCAGTTCTTC; clone size: many; D gene: TRBD2; J gene: TRBJ2-1; V gene: TRBV4-2
CDR3 protein: CASRHPGTSGKETQYF; CDR3 DNA: TGTGCCAGCAGACATCCCGGGACTAGCGGTAAAGAGACCCAGTACTTC; clone size: -; D gene: TRBD2; J gene: TRBJ2-5; V gene: TRBV6-6
CDR3 protein: CSVVGGTSYEQYF; CDR3 DNA: TGCAGCGTTGTCGGCGGGACCTCCTACGAGCAGTACTTC; clone size: -; D gene: -; J gene: TRBJ2-7; V gene: TRBV29-1
CDR3 protein: CASSSSGGHYDTQYF; CDR3 DNA: TGTGCCAGCAGCTCCTCCGGGGGGCATTACGATACGCAGTATTTT; clone size: many; D gene: -; J gene: TRBJ2-3; V gene: TRBV7-8
CDR3 protein: CATSDGYEQYF; CDR3 DNA: TGTGCTACCTCGGACGGTTACGAGCAGTACTTC; clone size: -; D gene: -; J gene: TRBJ2-7; V gene: TRBV12-5
CDR3 protein: CASSSLAGADTQYF; CDR3 DNA: TGTGCCAGCAGTAGTCTAGCGGGAGCAGATACGCAGTATTTT; clone size: many; D gene: TRBD2; J gene: TRBJ2-3; V gene: TRBV27
CDR3 protein: CASGNDRGGRNEQFF; CDR3 DNA: TGTGCCAGCGGAAACGACAGGGGGGGAAGGAATGAGCAGTTCTTC; clone size: many; D gene: TRBD1; J gene: TRBJ2-1; V gene: TRBV13
CDR3 protein: CASSDRGGGTDTQYF; CDR3 DNA: TGCGCCAGCAGCGACAGGGGTGGGGGCACAGATACGCAGTATTTT; clone size: -; D gene: TRBD1; J gene: TRBJ2-3; V gene: TRBV5-1
CDR3 protein: CASSQDPSILQPQHF; CDR3 DNA: TGCGCCAGCAGCCAAGATCCCTCCATCTTACAGCCCCAGCATTTT; clone size: many; D gene: -; J gene: TRBJ1-5; V gene: TRBV4-3
CDR3 protein: CASSRRNYNEQFF; CDR3 DNA: TGTGCCAGCAGCCGCAGGAACTACAATGAGCAGTTCTTC; clone size: many; D gene: -; J gene: TRBJ2-1; V gene: TRBV9
CDR3 protein: CASSQGANTGELFF; CDR3 DNA: TGTGCCAGCAGTCAGGGGGCTAACACCGGGGAGCTGTTTTTT; clone size: many; D gene: TRBD1; J gene: TRBJ2-2; V gene: TRBV12-3/TRBV12-4
CDR3 protein: CASSLAGAGLYEQYF; CDR3 DNA: TGTGCCAGCAGCTTAGCGGGGGCAGGGCTGTACGAGCAGTACTTC; clone size: many; D gene: -; J gene: TRBJ2-7; V gene: TRBV7-6
CDR3 protein: CASSQTGGEAFF; CDR3 DNA: TGTGCCAGCAGCCAAACTGGGGGGGAAGCTTTCTTT; clone size: few; D gene: -; J gene: TRBJ1-1; V gene: TRBV11-3
CDR3 protein: CASSQETGGNTEAFF; CDR3 DNA: TGTGCCAGCAGCCAAGAGACAGGGGGAAACACTGAAGCTTTCTTT; clone size: few; D gene: TRBD1; J gene: TRBJ1-1; V gene: TRBV4-2
CDR3 protein: CSVEGQGTEAFF; CDR3 DNA: TGCAGCGTTGAGGGGCAGGGGACTGAAGCTTTCTTT; clone size: many; D gene: -; J gene: TRBJ1-1; V gene: TRBV29-1
CDR3 protein: CASSWQGDYEQYF; CDR3 DNA: TGTGCCAGCAGCTGGCAGGGCGACTACGAGCAGTACTTC; clone size: many; D gene: -; J gene: TRBJ2-7; V gene: TRBV5-5
CDR3 protein: CASSYPAQGGSGNTIYF; CDR3 DNA: TGTGCCAGCAGTTACCCCGCTCAAGGGGGCTCTGGAAACACCATATATTTT; clone size: few; D gene: -; J gene: TRBJ1-3; V gene: TRBV6-6
CDR3 protein: CSVPDSGETQYF; CDR3 DNA: TGCAGCGTCCCGGACTCAGGGGAGACCCAGTACTTC; clone size: -; D gene: -; J gene: TRBJ2-5; V gene: TRBV29-1
CDR3 protein: CSVLGYQNTQYF; CDR3 DNA: TGCAGCGTTCTCGGTTACCAGAATACGCAGTATTTT; clone size: many; D gene: -; J gene: TRBJ2-3; V gene: TRBV29-1
CDR3 protein: CASGPGTANTEAFF; CDR3 DNA: TGTGCTAGTGGTCCGGGGACAGCGAACACTGAAGCTTTCTTT; clone size: -; D gene: TRBD1; J gene: TRBJ1-1; V gene: TRBV12-5